This T cell receptor (beta chain) was profiled in a study of control samples from healthy donors and cancer patients. Clones were sequenced by immunoSEQ multiplex PCR, and TCRdb holds only the in-frame ones, with some missing. The sample has over 75,000 clones; 91% are singletons. V lost 4 bases, J lost 0 bases, and 10 bases lay in between. The CDR3 has 15 residues. Germline V gene data show CDR1 as MNHEY and CDR2 as SVGEGT. This TCR was sampled from a man in his thirties or forties in good health. Sequencing was carried out using blood. The chain employs TRBV6-2 or TRBV6-3 and TRBJ1-5; perhaps TRBD1 as D (6 bases). DNA for the CDR3: TGTGCCAGCAGTTTACAGGGTTTTAGCAATCAGCCCCAGCATTTT. Translated: CASSLQGFSNQPQHF.